The 13 T cell receptor beta chains below all came from one sample that was sequenced in a study of cytomegalovirus exposure and HLA in healthy donors. Vbeta (60) and Jbeta (13) primers were used in the PCR. Repertoires were generated with immunoSEQ multiplex PCR, while TCRdb's copy carries only in-frame clones and drops some. The table has fewer than 20,000 clones, 84% seen once. Sequenced material: PBMCs. These receptors came from a human donor in good health.

The J gene is TRBJ2-1, the V gene TRBV15, with 9 bases matching TRBD2. The CDR3 length is 20 residues. Per the germline V gene, CDR1 is LNHNV and CDR2 is YYDKDF (reference sequence). V shed 5 bases, J shed 2 bases, and the junction held 19 bases outside the gene matches. The chain's CDR3 is CATSFLISHSGRETYNEQFF. In DNA form, the CDR3 reads TGTGCCACCAGCTTCCTTATTTCCCATAGCGGGAGAGAGACCTACAATGAGCAGTTCTTC.

Remarks on this clone: The missing conserved phenylalanine or tryptophan at the end of this CDR3 makes a read error likely. This chain links TRBV11-2 with TRBJ1-1, with TRBD1 as a possible D gene (5 bases). V lost 4 bases, J lost 3 bases, and 12 bases lay in between. The germline V gene has CDR1 SGHAT and CDR2 FQNNGV. The CDR3 contains 14 residues. This chain's CDR3 is CASSSGRGYTEAFL. In DNA form, the CDR3 reads TGTGCCAGCAGCTCCGGGAGGGGCTACACTGAAGCTTTCCTT.

The V and J genes are TRBV5-1 and TRBJ1-1, with no clear D. Trimming pared 2 bases from V and 1 base from J, leaving 6 bases between. This CDR3 region has 13 residues. Germline V CDR1 and CDR2: SGHRS, YFSETQ. CDR3: CASSFERNTEAFF. The CDR3 DNA follows: TGCGCCAGCAGCTTTGAGCGGAACACTGAAGCTTTCTTT.

V usage is TRBV19 and J usage is TRBJ2-6, with D possibly TRBD2 on 5 matching bases. Germline V gene lookup returns CDR1 LNHDA and CDR2 SQIVND (reference sequence). V lost 6 bases and J 3 bases, leaving 15 bases between the germline ends. The CDR3 runs 16 residues. This chain's CDR3 is CASSWGAGYGANVLTF. CDR3 coding DNA: TGTGCCAGTAGCTGGGGTGCGGGTTATGGGGCCAACGTCCTGACTTTC. The entire variable domain, with the rest obtained from reference TRBV19 and TRBJ2-6, is as follows: DGGITQSPKYLFRKEGQNVTLSCEQNLNHDAMYWYRQDPGQGLRLIYYSQIVNDFQKGDIAEGYSVSREKKESFPLTVTSAQKNPTAFYLCASSWGAGYGANVLTFGAGSRLTVL.

The V and J genes are TRBV9 and TRBJ1-5; TRBD1 matches 9 bases. This CDR3 region has 16 residues. Germline-derived CDR1 and CDR2 are SGDLS and YYNGEE. Germline trimming cut 2 bases from V and 4 bases from J; bases unmatched to any gene: 7. CDR3 protein: CASSVGPGQGNQPQHF. The DNA for the CDR3 is TGTGCCAGCAGCGTTGGACCGGGACAGGGAAATCAGCCCCAGCATTTT.

J is TRBJ2-7 and V is TRBV5-1, with 16 bases aligning to TRBD2. V was pared by 0 bases and J by 7 bases, with 7 bases of the junction left unmatched. Germline values: CDR1 SGHRS, CDR2 YFSETQ. This CDR3 has 17 residues. The chain's CDR3 is CASSLEGLAGGPSEQYF. The CDR3 bases are TGCGCCAGCAGCTTGGAGGGACTAGCGGGAGGGCCTTCGGAGCAGTACTTC.

The genes are TRBV4-3 and TRBJ2-5; TRBD1 agrees at 8 bases. The CDR3 loop spans 15 amino acids. Germline lookup yields CDR1 LGHNA and CDR2 YSLEER. The V segment lost 4 bases and the J segment 1 base; nucleotides outside the gene matches: 5. The CDR3, as DNA: TGCGCCAGCAGCCTGGTTGGGACAGGCCAAGAGACCCAGTACTTC. It is translated as CASSLVGTGQETQYF.

The chain links TRBV5-1 to TRBJ2-5; 9 nucleotides line up with TRBD1. The CDR3 totals 16 residues. V trimming: 4 bases; J trimming: 2 bases; junction bases outside the gene matches: 9. From germline, CDR1 is SGHRS and CDR2 YFSETQ. CDR3 sequence reads: CASSVGTGSIQETQYF. The CDR3 nucleotides read TGCGCCAGCAGCGTCGGGACAGGGAGCATACAAGAGACCCAGTACTTC.

The CDR3 DNA reads TGTGCCAGCAGCGTAGGTGCAGGGGTTGAAGCTTTCTTT. Protein sequence: CASSVGAGVEAFF. The gene calls are TRBV9 and TRBJ1-1; D is perhaps TRBD1 (6 bases). The CDR3 covers 13 residues. V was clipped by 0 bases and J by 7 bases, with 10 bases between them. The germline V gene encodes CDR1 SGDLS and CDR2 YYNGEE.

This clone was found a few times. This chain joins TRBV7-9 and TRBJ2-7; maybe TRBD2 (7 bases). The germline gives CDR1 SEHNR, CDR2 FQNEAQ (reference sequence). This CDR3 is 15 amino acids long. The germline V and J ends were trimmed by 1 base and 0 bases, with 10 bases remaining between them. The CDR3 coding sequence is TGTGCCAGCAGCTTAGTGGGGGGGGCCTCCTACGAGCAGTACTTC. Its protein product is CASSLVGGASYEQYF.

The chain combines TRBV11-2 with TRBJ1-5, with D hard to call. The CDR3 runs 14 residues. Germline CDR1 is SGHAT and CDR2 is FQNNGV. The V and J ends lost 5 bases and 0 bases respectively, with 8 bases between them. CDR3 coding DNA: TGTGCCAGCAGCCCGGGGTTTAGCAATCAGCCCCAGCATTTT. Amino acid sequence: CASSPGFSNQPQHF.

The chain uses TRBV19 and TRBJ1-1; D not resolved. This CDR3 contains 19 residues. Looked up from germline, CDR1 is LNHDA and CDR2 is SQIVND (reference sequence). Trimming took off 1 base at V and 1 base at J, with 22 bases between the two ends. CDR3 DNA sequence: TGTGCCAGTAGTATAGCCCGACCGGGCCAAGGGAGCGGGAACACTGAAGCTTTCTTT. Its protein product is CASSIARPGQGSGNTEAFF.

V is TRBV6-5 and J is TRBJ1-2; tentative D call: TRBD1 (5 bases). This CDR3 region has 15 residues. Germline CDR1 reads MNHEY; CDR2 reads SVGAGI. V was shortened by 4 bases and J by 4 bases, with 16 bases between the two germline ends. The CDR3 reads CASSSPRQSRYGYTF. The CDR3 coding sequence is TGTGCCAGCAGTTCCCCACGACAGTCCCGCTATGGCTACACCTTC.